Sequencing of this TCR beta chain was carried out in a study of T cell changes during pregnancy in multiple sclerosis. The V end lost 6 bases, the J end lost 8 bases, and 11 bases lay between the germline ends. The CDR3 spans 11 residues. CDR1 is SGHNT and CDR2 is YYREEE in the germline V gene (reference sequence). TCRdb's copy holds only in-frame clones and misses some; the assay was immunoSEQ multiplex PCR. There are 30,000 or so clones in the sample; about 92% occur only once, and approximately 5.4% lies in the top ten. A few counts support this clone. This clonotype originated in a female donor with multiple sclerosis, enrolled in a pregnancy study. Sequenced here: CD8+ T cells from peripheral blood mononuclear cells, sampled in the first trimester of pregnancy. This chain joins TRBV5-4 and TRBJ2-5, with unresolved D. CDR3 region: CASIGRGTQYF. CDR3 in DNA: TGTGCCAGCATAGGCCGAGGAACCCAGTACTTC.